The sequence of this T cell receptor beta chain was determined in a study of T-cell memory formation after mild COVID-19. TCRdb reanalysed the 5' RACE reads using MiXCR and keeps one entry per CDR3 protein. The sample holds some 330,000 distinct CDR3 sequences, about 21% seen once. V was clipped by 8 bases and J by 1 base, with 11 bases between them. The length of the CDR3 is 13 residues. This clonotype has a handful of counts. The sequencing sample was made of PBMCs or a T cell subset sorted from them (not recorded which). This TCR was sampled from an adult woman who had mild COVID-19 (a few samples of this study predate the infection). Cell type and time point are not known. This chain joins TRBV12-3 or TRBV12-4 and TRBJ1-1; possibly TRBD1 for D (5 bases). The CDR3: CASRKTGNTEAFF. In DNA, the CDR3 is TGTGCCAGCCGCAAAACAGGGAACACTGAAGCTTTCTTT.